This T cell receptor (beta chain) was retrieved from a study of OX40 agonist ivuxolimab in advanced cancers. Study details: In this trial design, patients received ivuxolimab intravenously at 0.01 to 10 mg/kg every 2 weeks. With a range of roughly 20 to 85, age averaged about 58 years, and nearly 85% were male. Prior anti-PD-1, anti-PD-L1 or anti-CTLA-4 therapy did not bar entry, and about 38% had some. Patients receiving dose escalation had hepatocellular carcinoma, melanoma, renal cell or head and neck cancer.

This clone has only one observation. TCRdb's table, derived via immunoSEQ multiplex PCR, lists solely in-frame clones and lacks some. The sample has roughly 48,000 clones; about 89% are singletons. CDR3 length: 18 residues. CDR1 is SEHNR, CDR2 FQNEAQ, per germline (reference sequence). The germline V and J ends were trimmed by 5 bases and 0 bases, with 23 bases remaining between them. This TCR derives from an adult with an advanced solid tumor such as melanoma, head and neck, liver or kidney cancer. The chain recombines TRBV7-9 with TRBJ2-7, with D tentatively TRBD1 (5 bases). This sample comprised CD4+ or CD8+ T cells sorted from blood, obtained in a trial of the OX40 agonist ivuxolimab. The CDR3 nucleotides read TGTGCCAGCAGCCACCAGGGCCGCGGTCCAACTCTCTCCTACGAGCAGTACTTC. As protein: CASSHQGRGPTLSYEQYF.